A selection of T cell receptor beta chains follows, all from one sample in a study of T-cell memory formation after mild COVID-19. MiXCR, run by TCRdb on the 5' RACE reads, gives a single entry per CDR3 protein. The sample contains about 38,000 distinct CDR3 sequences, roughly 11% of which appear only once. The material sequenced was PBMCs or a T cell subset sorted from them (not recorded which). The receptors come from a young man who had mild COVID-19 (a few samples of this study predate the infection). Cell type and time point are not known. Both conserved end residues are part of each CDR3. D genes are given only for firm matches. Where a row states a size, it is once, few, many or the class of an expanded clone; other rows omit it.

abundance	v_gene	d_gene	j_gene	CDR3aa	CDR3nt
medium-sized	TRBV7-3	TRBD2	TRBJ2-1	CASSLTSGGINEQFF	TGTGCCAGCAGCTTAACCAGCGGGGGGATAAATGAGCAGTTCTTC
NA	TRBV4-2	TRBD2	TRBJ2-1	CASSPGTSGGASEQFF	TGTGCCAGCAGCCCAGGGACTAGCGGGGGGGCTAGTGAGCAGTTCTTC
many	TRBV3-1	NA	TRBJ1-1	CASSPLLQTEAFF	TGTGCCAGCAGCCCGCTTTTGCAAACTGAAGCTTTCTTT
many	TRBV7-6	NA	TRBJ1-1	CASSLGVTGLNTEAFF	TGTGCCAGCAGCTTAGGGGTAACAGGGTTGAACACTGAAGCTTTCTTT
many	TRBV5-1	NA	TRBJ2-1	CASSLEAAGPYNEQFF	TGCGCCAGCAGCTTGGAGGCGGCAGGGCCTTACAATGAGCAGTTCTTC
many	TRBV12-3/TRBV12-4	TRBD2	TRBJ2-3	CASSLDIAGSTDTQYF	TGTGCCAGCAGTTTAGATATAGCGGGGTCCACAGATACGCAGTATTTT
NA	TRBV21-1	NA	TRBJ2-7	CASSPSESSYEQYF	TGTGCCAGCAGCCCTAGCGAGAGCTCCTACGAGCAGTACTTC
many	TRBV5-1	TRBD1	TRBJ1-2	CASSLDRGGYTF	TGCGCCAGCAGCTTGGACAGGGGTGGCTACACCTTC
NA	TRBV7-6	NA	TRBJ2-3	CASSPAFGTDTQYF	TGTGCCAGCAGCCCGGCGTTTGGCACAGATACGCAGTATTTT
NA	TRBV7-6	NA	TRBJ2-6	CASSYGSTGANVLTF	TGTGCCAGCAGCTACGGGTCTACTGGGGCCAACGTCCTGACTTTC
NA	TRBV7-2	NA	TRBJ2-5	CASSPSGRETQYF	TGTGCCAGCAGCCCGTCGGGGCGGGAGACCCAGTACTTC
many	TRBV6-1	NA	TRBJ2-1	CASSEIWGDREQFF	TGTGCCAGCAGTGAAATCTGGGGGGATCGTGAGCAGTTCTTC
many	TRBV18	NA	TRBJ1-5	CASSRGRGEQPQHF	TGTGCCAGCTCACGAGGCAGGGGTGAACAGCCCCAGCATTTT
many	TRBV10-1	NA	TRBJ2-3	CASSLGRSTDTQYF	TGCGCCAGCAGCCTGGGGAGGAGCACAGATACGCAGTATTTT